This TCR beta chain is from a study of tumor-infiltrating lymphocytes in localized non-small cell lung cancer. V gave up 4 bases and J gave up 5 bases; unmatched junction bases: 7. CDR1 and CDR2 from the germline V gene are SGHRS and YFSETQ. The length of the CDR3 is 14 residues. TCRdb's table, derived via immunoSEQ multiplex PCR, lists solely in-frame clones and lacks some. The data hold 5,500 to 7,500 clones, with around two thirds observed a single time. Only a few counts were recorded for this clone. Other DNA variants within this sample encode the same CDR3. Sequencing was carried out using uninvolved lung tissue not adjacent to the tumor. The chain has TRBV5-1 and TRBJ1-1; TRBD1 aligns across 8 bases. This clonotype originated in a human donor with non-small cell lung cancer. CDR3 residues: CASSLGQGGTEAFF. The CDR3 nucleotides are TGCGCCAGCAGCCTAGGACAGGGAGGAACTGAAGCTTTCTTT.